Listed below are T cell receptor beta chains from one sample, sequenced in a study of cytomegalovirus exposure and HLA in healthy donors. The assay was immunoSEQ multiplex PCR, and TCRdb's table has in-frame clones only and misses some. The sample consists of about 210,000 clones, around 78% of them appearing once. The sequenced sample consisted of PBMCs. The receptor set was obtained from a woman in her 30s in good health and CMV-seropositive. The CDR3 runs from the conserved cysteine through the conserved F or W. A D gene is named only where the DNA matches it firmly. Some rows have no size entry. The others give once, few or many, or a class for an expanded clone.

v_gene: TRBV7-9; j_gene: TRBJ2-1; d_gene: TRBD1; abundance: -; CDR3nt: TGTGCCAGCAGCTTCCCGGACAGGGCCTACAATGAGCAGTTCTTC; CDR3aa: CASSFPDRAYNEQFF
v_gene: TRBV6-5; j_gene: TRBJ1-5; d_gene: -; abundance: -; CDR3nt: TGTGCCAGCAGGCAAGACAACCTTCTGCCCCAGCATTTT; CDR3aa: CASRQDNLLPQHF
v_gene: TRBV27; j_gene: TRBJ2-1; d_gene: -; abundance: -; CDR3nt: TGTGCCAGCAGTTTGGGACTGGGCTCCTACAATGAGCAGTTCTTC; CDR3aa: CASSLGLGSYNEQFF
v_gene: TRBV4-1; j_gene: TRBJ1-2; d_gene: -; abundance: few; CDR3nt: TGCGCCAGCCAACTTGCGGGGGGGCGCGAGGGGGGCTACACCTTC; CDR3aa: CASQLAGGREGGYTF
v_gene: TRBV14; j_gene: TRBJ2-5; d_gene: TRBD2; abundance: -; CDR3nt: TGTGCCAGCAGCCACCTAACTAGCGGAGACTTTCAAGAGACCCAGTACTTC; CDR3aa: CASSHLTSGDFQETQYF
v_gene: TRBV6-1; j_gene: TRBJ2-1; d_gene: TRBD1; abundance: -; CDR3nt: TGTGCCAGCACGGGACAGGGTAGATACAATGAGCAGTTCTTC; CDR3aa: CASTGQGRYNEQFF
v_gene: TRBV5-6; j_gene: TRBJ2-1; d_gene: TRBD2; abundance: -; CDR3nt: TGTGCCAGCAGCTTAGGTCAGCGGGAAAGCTCCTACAATGAGCAGTTCTTC; CDR3aa: CASSLGQRESSYNEQFF
v_gene: TRBV25-1; j_gene: TRBJ2-1; d_gene: -; abundance: few; CDR3nt: TGTGCCAGCAGTGAATATACGGGAGCGAGCTCCTACAATGAGCAGTTCTTC; CDR3aa: CASSEYTGASSYNEQFF
v_gene: TRBV11-2; j_gene: TRBJ2-7; d_gene: -; abundance: -; CDR3nt: TGTGCCAGCAGCCTCGACCCAGGGTGGGCCTACGAGCAGTACTTC; CDR3aa: CASSLDPGWAYEQYF
v_gene: TRBV30; j_gene: TRBJ1-5; d_gene: -; abundance: few; CDR3nt: TGTGCCTGGAGTGTAGATGTCGGGGACAATCAGCCCCAGCATTTT; CDR3aa: CAWSVDVGDNQPQHF
v_gene: TRBV4-1; j_gene: TRBJ2-7; d_gene: TRBD1; abundance: -; CDR3nt: TGCGCCAGCAGCCAAGAGGGACAGGACCGATACGAGCAGTACTTC; CDR3aa: CASSQEGQDRYEQYF
v_gene: TRBV18; j_gene: TRBJ1-1; d_gene: -; abundance: -; CDR3nt: TGTGCCAGCTCACCAAGGGGTATCAACACTGAAGCTTTCTTT; CDR3aa: CASSPRGINTEAFF
v_gene: TRBV7-9; j_gene: TRBJ2-4; d_gene: -; abundance: -; CDR3nt: TGTGCCAGCAGCTCGGGACACGAGAAGGCCATTCAGTACTTC; CDR3aa: CASSSGHEKAIQYF
v_gene: TRBV28; j_gene: TRBJ2-5; d_gene: TRBD2; abundance: -; CDR3nt: TGTGCCAGCAGTTTAGGCTCGGCTAGCGGATACCAAGAGACCCAGTACTTC; CDR3aa: CASSLGSASGYQETQYF
v_gene: TRBV7-8; j_gene: TRBJ1-2; d_gene: -; abundance: few; CDR3nt: TGTGCCAGCAGCCGTGACAGCGTCTATGGCTACACCTTC; CDR3aa: CASSRDSVYGYTF
v_gene: TRBV6-5; j_gene: TRBJ2-3; d_gene: -; abundance: -; CDR3nt: TGTGCCAGTACAGGGCCCCGAACCGCAGATACGCAGTATTTT; CDR3aa: CASTGPRTADTQYF
v_gene: TRBV28; j_gene: TRBJ2-5; d_gene: -; abundance: -; CDR3nt: TGTGCCAGCAGTCCCCTCGGACTGGAAGACCAAGAGACCCAGTACTTC; CDR3aa: CASSPLGLEDQETQYF
v_gene: TRBV19; j_gene: TRBJ1-6; d_gene: -; abundance: -; CDR3nt: TGTGCCAGTACCCCGGGGAACAGGGATAATTCACCCCTCCACTTT; CDR3aa: CASTPGNRDNSPLHF
v_gene: TRBV10-3; j_gene: TRBJ2-3; d_gene: -; abundance: -; CDR3nt: TGTGCCATCAGTGAGTCCTCGGAGCTAACCCGCATCCCGCAGTATTTT; CDR3aa: CAISESSELTRIPQYF
v_gene: TRBV27; j_gene: TRBJ2-7; d_gene: TRBD1; abundance: -; CDR3nt: TGTGCCAGCAGCAAGACAGGGTCCTACGAGCAGTACTTC; CDR3aa: CASSKTGSYEQYF
v_gene: TRBV6-6; j_gene: TRBJ2-2; d_gene: -; abundance: few; CDR3nt: TGTGCCAGCAAGAGGGAAGGCGGGGAGCTGTTTTTT; CDR3aa: CASKREGGELFF
v_gene: TRBV19; j_gene: TRBJ2-1; d_gene: -; abundance: -; CDR3nt: TGTGCCAGTAGTATAGTGAGATACAATGAGCAGTTCTTC; CDR3aa: CASSIVRYNEQFF
v_gene: TRBV6-1; j_gene: TRBJ1-1; d_gene: TRBD1; abundance: -; CDR3nt: TGTGCCAGCAGTGAAAACAGGGGGAACACTGAAGCTTTCTTT; CDR3aa: CASSENRGNTEAFF
v_gene: TRBV14; j_gene: TRBJ2-1; d_gene: TRBD2; abundance: -; CDR3nt: TGTGCCAGCAGCCAAGGTTTCCCTAGCGGGGGGCCATCGGGCAATGAGCAGTTCTTC; CDR3aa: CASSQGFPSGGPSGNEQFF
v_gene: TRBV19; j_gene: TRBJ1-2; d_gene: -; abundance: -; CDR3nt: TGTGCCAGTAGTATAGATCTCTCCAGGGGAGCCCATGGCTACACCTTC; CDR3aa: CASSIDLSRGAHGYTF
v_gene: TRBV18; j_gene: TRBJ2-1; d_gene: -; abundance: -; CDR3nt: TGTGCCAGCTCACCACTTACCAGCGGGCTGCGGGGTGAGCAGTTCTTC; CDR3aa: CASSPLTSGLRGEQFF
v_gene: TRBV5-1; j_gene: TRBJ2-2; d_gene: TRBD1; abundance: -; CDR3nt: TGCGCCAGCAGAGTACAGGGGCCGAACACCGGGGAGCTGTTTTTT; CDR3aa: CASRVQGPNTGELFF
v_gene: TRBV6-1; j_gene: TRBJ2-1; d_gene: -; abundance: -; CDR3nt: TGTGCCAGCAATTTGCAGATAATCTACAATGAGCAGTTCTTC; CDR3aa: CASNLQIIYNEQFF
v_gene: TRBV29-1; j_gene: TRBJ1-4; d_gene: -; abundance: -; CDR3nt: TGCAGCGTTGAACTGGACGGCGGGAGTGAAAAACTGTTTTTT; CDR3aa: CSVELDGGSEKLFF
v_gene: TRBV11-2; j_gene: TRBJ1-1; d_gene: TRBD1; abundance: few; CDR3nt: TGTGCCAGCAGCTTAGCTAACAGGGGAAGGTTCACTGAAGCTTTCTTT; CDR3aa: CASSLANRGRFTEAFF
v_gene: TRBV7-9; j_gene: TRBJ1-2; d_gene: TRBD1; abundance: -; CDR3nt: TGTGCCAGCAGCTCTTCCGGGACAGATGGGATCTATGGCTACACCTTC; CDR3aa: CASSSSGTDGIYGYTF
v_gene: TRBV11-2; j_gene: TRBJ2-3; d_gene: -; abundance: -; CDR3nt: TGTGCCAGCAGCTTGAACAGGGGAGGAAGCACAGATACGCAGTATTTT; CDR3aa: CASSLNRGGSTDTQYF
v_gene: TRBV5-5; j_gene: TRBJ2-7; d_gene: -; abundance: -; CDR3nt: TGTGCCAGCAGCTCCTTTTACGAGCAGTACTTC; CDR3aa: CASSSFYEQYF
v_gene: TRBV6-5; j_gene: TRBJ2-3; d_gene: TRBD1; abundance: -; CDR3nt: TGTGCCAGCAGACAACAGGGGGCCACAGATACGCAGTATTTT; CDR3aa: CASRQQGATDTQYF
v_gene: TRBV2; j_gene: TRBJ2-7; d_gene: TRBD1; abundance: -; CDR3nt: TGTGCCAGCAGTGGGACAGGCTCCTACGAGCAGTACTTC; CDR3aa: CASSGTGSYEQYF
v_gene: TRBV4-3; j_gene: TRBJ2-3; d_gene: TRBD2; abundance: -; CDR3nt: TGCGCCAGCAGCCAAGACCACGTAGCGGGAGGGGGAGATACGCAGTATTTT; CDR3aa: CASSQDHVAGGGDTQYF
v_gene: TRBV28; j_gene: TRBJ1-5; d_gene: -; abundance: -; CDR3nt: TGTGCCAGCAGCAAGCAGGGCCAGGGTCAGCCCCAGCATTTT; CDR3aa: CASSKQGQGQPQHF
v_gene: TRBV29-1; j_gene: TRBJ2-1; d_gene: -; abundance: -; CDR3nt: TGCAGCGTTGGTGTGCCGGGAGATGAGCAGTTCTTC; CDR3aa: CSVGVPGDEQFF
v_gene: TRBV10-1; j_gene: TRBJ1-1; d_gene: -; abundance: -; CDR3nt: TGCGCCAGCAGCCTGCAGCGGAACACTGAAGCTTTCTTT; CDR3aa: CASSLQRNTEAFF
v_gene: TRBV5-6; j_gene: TRBJ2-7; d_gene: TRBD2; abundance: -; CDR3nt: TGTGCCAGCAGCTTTAGCGGGCCCTATTACGAGCAGTACTTC; CDR3aa: CASSFSGPYYEQYF
v_gene: TRBV19; j_gene: TRBJ2-1; d_gene: TRBD2; abundance: -; CDR3nt: TGTGCCAGTAGTACCCTCACCATAGCGGGGGGGCCCCAGGGTGAGCAGTTCTTC; CDR3aa: CASSTLTIAGGPQGEQFF
v_gene: TRBV11-3; j_gene: TRBJ2-1; d_gene: -; abundance: -; CDR3nt: TGTGCCAGCAGCTTAGGTCTGACAGGCTCCGGGGATGAGCAGTTCTTC; CDR3aa: CASSLGLTGSGDEQFF
v_gene: TRBV18; j_gene: TRBJ1-5; d_gene: TRBD1; abundance: -; CDR3nt: TGTGCCAGCTCACTCGACAGGGGAGAACAGCCCCAGCATTTT; CDR3aa: CASSLDRGEQPQHF
v_gene: TRBV29-1; j_gene: TRBJ2-3; d_gene: TRBD2; abundance: once; CDR3nt: TGCAGCGTTGGGGTAGCGGGGGGCAGCACAGATACGCAGTATTTT; CDR3aa: CSVGVAGGSTDTQYF
v_gene: TRBV11-2; j_gene: TRBJ1-4; d_gene: -; abundance: -; CDR3nt: TGTGCCAGCAGCCGGGGAATCACTAATGAAAAACTGTTTTTT; CDR3aa: CASSRGITNEKLFF
v_gene: TRBV18; j_gene: TRBJ1-2; d_gene: -; abundance: -; CDR3nt: TGTGCCAGCTCACCAGCGTCTAGGACAGCCTCTTCCTATGGCTACACCTTC; CDR3aa: CASSPASRTASSYGYTF